The clone carrying this TCR beta chain was observed at least ten times. Its target is unknown. Two oligonucleotides, mixed equimolar, formed the beta constant-region primer covering TRBC1 and TRBC2. Nested alpha and beta constant-region primers with the SP2 primer drove four PCR rounds on ligated cDNA. Ligation attached a single-stranded oligonucleotide with a 12-nucleotide UMI and the SP2 primer to the cDNA 3' end. Each CDR3 protein gets one entry after TCRdb re-called the UMI-ligation and nested PCR reads with MiXCR. In the table there are 99,000 or so distinct CDR3 sequences, more than 12% of which are singletons. The CDR3 covers 17 residues. Germline CDR1 and CDR2: LGHNA and YSLEER. The V gene end was trimmed by 0 bases and the J gene end by 5 bases; junction bases not matched to a gene: 12. This sample stems from a study of naive and memory T cell subsets. The study, taken as a whole, reports: Over 90% of naive TCR sequences appeared only once, unlike memory subsets. RNA-based TCR counts may shift with T cell activation and differentiation. A few larger clonotypes appeared in naive repertoires, especially CD8, possibly memory cells re-expressing CD45RA. Each distinct alpha or beta sequence counts as one clonotype.

Material: naive CD8+ T cells from blood. The clonotype comes from a human donor in good health. The rearrangement joins TRBV4-3 to TRBJ1-1; 7 bases are a match to TRBD1. The CDR3 region is CASSQDDDREVGTEAFF. As DNA, the CDR3 is TGCGCCAGCAGCCAAGATGACGACAGGGAGGTTGGTACTGAAGCTTTCTTT.